This entry concerns a single TCR beta chain. Profiling relied on immunoSEQ multiplex PCR, and the TCRdb table lists in-frame clones only, not all of them. In the table there are about 140,000 clones, approximately 85% of which are singletons. This record belongs to a study of blood T cell repertoires in COVID-19. Whole-study context: Sites across the United States, Italy and Spain contributed samples from acute and convalescent COVID-19.

The germline V gene has CDR1 LNHDA and CDR2 SQIVND (reference sequence). The CDR3 covers 17 residues. The ends lost 7 bases at V and 7 bases at J; junction bases unmatched: 14. The gene calls are TRBV19 and TRBJ1-5; TRBD1 matches 12 bases. The source of this sequence is a middle-aged man with acute or convalescent COVID-19. Sequencing used peripheral blood. The chain's CDR3 is CASTTTRRGTGGQPQHF. The CDR3 DNA is TGTGCCAGTACCACCACACGGAGAGGGACAGGGGGCCAGCCCCAGCATTTT.